A selection of T cell receptor beta chains follows, all from one sample in a study of cytomegalovirus exposure and HLA in healthy donors. Method: immunoSEQ multiplex PCR; TCRdb's copy keeps in-frame clones and lacks some. The sample contains roughly 68,000 clones, around nine tenths of which appear only once. The specimen was PBMCs. The source of these receptors is a woman younger than 35 in good health and CMV-seronegative. CDR3s include the opening cysteine and the closing phenylalanine or tryptophan. The order of the fields is D gene, J gene, clone size, V gene, CDR3 protein, CDR3 DNA. The D gene is left open where the match is weak. A clone size is listed for some rows: how often the clone was seen (once, few, many), or a class if it is expanded.

NA | TRBJ1-6 | NA | TRBV28 | CASSLDNGDNSPLHF | TGTGCCAGCAGTTTAGACAATGGCGATAATTCACCCCTCCACTTT
NA | TRBJ2-1 | NA | TRBV4-1 | CASSQVKREQFF | TGCGCCAGCAGCCAAGTTAAACGGGAGCAGTTCTTC
TRBD2 | TRBJ2-1 | NA | TRBV4-2 | CASSQDAGEIYNEQFF | TGTGCCAGCAGCCAAGATGCGGGGGAGATCTACAATGAGCAGTTCTTC
TRBD1 | TRBJ2-5 | NA | TRBV29-1 | CSVKGQYQETQYF | TGCAGCGTCAAGGGACAGTACCAAGAGACCCAGTACTTC
NA | TRBJ1-3 | NA | TRBV25-1 | CASSEGSSGNTIYF | TGTGCCAGCAGTGAAGGGAGCTCTGGAAACACCATATATTTT
NA | TRBJ2-1 | NA | TRBV2 | CASSEEVGNEQFF | TGTGCCAGCAGTGAGGAGGTGGGCAATGAGCAGTTCTTC
NA | TRBJ1-1 | NA | TRBV28 | CASSLTQRDTEAFF | TGTGCCAGCAGTTTAACTCAGAGGGACACTGAAGCTTTCTTT
NA | TRBJ2-7 | NA | TRBV6-4 | CASSALGCAAYLEQYF | TGTGCCAGCAGTGCGCTAGGCTGCGCGGCCTACTTGGAGCAGTACTTC
TRBD1 | TRBJ2-1 | NA | TRBV13 | CASSARTGLSYNEQFF | TGTGCCAGCAGCGCCCGGACAGGGCTTTCCTACAATGAGCAGTTCTTC
TRBD1 | TRBJ2-4 | once | TRBV6-1 | CAIWDRGFGKNIQYF | TGTGCCATCTGGGACAGGGGTTTTGGCAAAAACATTCAGTACTTC
NA | TRBJ1-1 | NA | TRBV14 | CASSQESYYTEAFF | TGTGCCAGCAGCCAAGAATCGTATTACACTGAAGCTTTCTTT
NA | TRBJ1-1 | NA | TRBV7-2 | CASSLVTSMNTEAFF | TGTGCCAGCAGCTTAGTCACCTCTATGAACACTGAAGCTTTCTTT
TRBD1 | TRBJ1-3 | NA | TRBV19 | CASSPDPLGTGFGNTIYF | TGTGCCAGTAGTCCTGATCCCCTTGGGACAGGGTTTGGAAACACCATATATTTT
NA | TRBJ2-7 | NA | TRBV15 | CATSRDPGPYEQYF | TGTGCCACCAGCAGAGATCCGGGTCCCTACGAGCAGTACTTC
NA | TRBJ1-1 | NA | TRBV28 | CASSLVRGNEAFF | TGTGCCAGCAGTTTAGTCCGGGGGAATGAAGCTTTCTTT
NA | TRBJ2-5 | once | TRBV9 | CASSVGRGGRPQYF | TGTGCCAGCAGCGTAGGGAGGGGGGGGCGTCCCCAGTACTTC
TRBD2 | TRBJ2-7 | NA | TRBV6-1 | CASSVAVAGGVSSYEQYF | TGTGCCAGCAGTGTCGCGGTAGCGGGGGGTGTTAGCTCCTACGAGCAGTACTTC
TRBD2 | TRBJ2-2 | NA | TRBV9 | CASSVAGLAGAMNTGELFF | TGTGCCAGCAGCGTAGCCGGACTAGCGGGGGCCATGAACACCGGGGAGCTGTTTTTT
NA | TRBJ2-5 | NA | TRBV7-2 | CASSLNQAETQYF | TGTGCCAGCAGCTTAAACCAGGCAGAGACCCAGTACTTC
TRBD1 | TRBJ1-2 | NA | TRBV7-2 | CASSYNPQGDGYTF | TGTGCCAGCAGCTACAACCCACAGGGGGATGGCTACACCTTC
TRBD1 | TRBJ2-2 | once | TRBV18 | CASSTRDRVAGELFF | TGTGCCAGCTCGACCCGGGACAGGGTTGCCGGGGAGCTGTTTTTT
NA | TRBJ2-7 | NA | TRBV27 | CASARGSYEQYF | TGTGCCAGCGCAAGGGGCTCCTACGAGCAGTACTTC
TRBD1 | TRBJ1-1 | NA | TRBV29-1 | CSANRDRGYTEAFF | TGCAGCGCCAACCGGGACAGGGGCTACACTGAAGCTTTCTTT
TRBD2 | TRBJ2-3 | NA | TRBV5-1 | CASSLVGTSGRTDTQYF | TGCGCCAGCAGCTTGGTAGGGACTAGCGGGAGGACAGATACGCAGTATTTT
NA | TRBJ2-1 | NA | TRBV7-6 | CASSLPIAGEQFF | TGTGCCAGCAGCTTACCAATTGCGGGGGAGCAGTTCTTC
NA | TRBJ2-7 | NA | TRBV13 | CASSPAGGQLYEQYF | TGTGCCAGCAGCCCAGCCGGGGGACAGCTTTACGAGCAGTACTTC
TRBD1 | TRBJ2-3 | NA | TRBV27 | CASSSPGQGTDTQYF | TGTGCCAGCAGTTCGCCGGGACAGGGCACAGATACGCAGTATTTT